Presented here are 23 T cell receptor beta chains from one specimen sequenced in a study of cytomegalovirus exposure and HLA in healthy donors. 60 Vbeta and 13 Jbeta primers were used in PCR. The data were produced by immunoSEQ multiplex PCR, yet TCRdb's version contains in-frame clones alone and is incomplete. The data show around 94,000 clones, around 79% seen once. Sequencing was done on a sample of PBMCs. The origin of the receptors is a woman in her forties in good health and CMV-seronegative.

V gene TRBV7-2 combines with J gene TRBJ2-3; 7 bases match TRBD2. The CDR3 runs to 16 residues. Trimming cost V 1 base and J 2 bases; bases outside gene matches: 6. CDR1 is SGHTA, CDR2 FQGNSA, per germline. CDR3 sequence: CASSLEGLPSTDTQYF. Here the CDR3 DNA reads TGTGCCAGCAGCTTAGAGGGACTACCATCCACAGATACGCAGTATTTT.

The chain joins TRBV9 to TRBJ2-1, with 8 bases fitting TRBD2. Germline V gene sequence: CDR1 SGDLS, CDR2 YYNGEE. The V segment lost 6 bases and the J segment 3 bases; nucleotides outside the gene matches: 5. CDR3 length equals 14 residues. CDR3 bases: TGTGCCAGCACGGCGGGGGGTCTCTACAATGAGCAGTTCTTC. Its translation is CASTAGGLYNEQFF.

The CDR3 nucleotides read TGTGCCAGCAGCTACAGGACATCAATGATCAATCAGCCCCAGCATTTT. Residues: CASSYRTSMINQPQHF. The chain joins TRBV7-8 to TRBJ1-5, with TRBD1 as a possible D gene (5 bases). CDR3 length: 16 residues. The germline V and J ends were trimmed by 4 bases and 3 bases, with 16 bases remaining between them. Germline V gene sequence: CDR1 SGHVS, CDR2 FQNEAQ.

J is TRBJ2-7 and V is TRBV29-1, with no clear D. Looked up from germline, CDR1 is SQVTM and CDR2 is ANQGSEA. The CDR3 has 13 amino acids. V was shortened by 4 bases and J by 0 bases, with 10 bases between the two germline ends. The CDR3 sequence is CSVVKYSSYEQYF. CDR3 DNA: TGCAGCGTTGTTAAGTACAGCTCCTACGAGCAGTACTTC.

V gene TRBV7-2 combines with J gene TRBJ2-3; 8 positions agree with TRBD2. The CDR3 totals 15 residues. Germline loops: CDR1 SGHTA, CDR2 FQGNSA. With V trimmed by 1 base and J by 6 bases, 6 bases remained unmatched. CDR3 bases: TGTGCCAGCAGCTTAGTGGTAGCGGGGAGCGATACGCAGTATTTT. Its translation: CASSLVVAGSDTQYF.

Here the CDR3 reads CASSPSPETQYF. CDR3 DNA: TGCGCCAGCAGCCCATCCCCCGAGACCCAGTACTTC. The chain employs TRBV5-1 and TRBJ2-5; no definite D call. CDR3 length equals 12 residues. CDR1 is SGHRS and CDR2 is YFSETQ in the germline V gene. V gave up 4 bases and J gave up 5 bases, with 9 bases separating them.

V and J are TRBV19 and TRBJ1-6, with D uncertain. The germline gives CDR1 LNHDA, CDR2 SQIVND (reference sequence). The CDR3 spans 13 residues. Between the trimmed V and J ends, which lost 3 bases and 10 bases, there was a span of 10 bases. The CDR3: CASSMVGGSPLHF. Written as DNA, the CDR3 is TGTGCCAGTAGTATGGTAGGCGGCTCACCCCTCCACTTT. Combining the CDR3 with reference TRBV19 and TRBJ1-6 gives the whole variable domain DGGITQSPKYLFRKEGQNVTLSCEQNLNHDAMYWYRQDPGQGLRLIYYSQIVNDFQKGDIAEGYSVSREKKESFPLTVTSAQKNPTAFYLCASSMVGGSPLHFGNGTRLTVT.

A note on this clone: This sample also contains other DNA sequences that code for the same CDR3. The chain uses TRBV18 and TRBJ2-5; TRBD2 might be the D (5 bases). This CDR3 region has 13 residues. V was clipped by 3 bases and J by 1 base, with 6 bases between them. The germline V gene encodes CDR1 KGHSH and CDR2 LQKENI. The CDR3 bases are TGTGCCAGCTCACCCGGACTCCAAGAGACCCAGTACTTC. Protein product: CASSPGLQETQYF.

The chain combines TRBV7-9 with TRBJ2-7; D is perhaps TRBD1 (5 bases). CDR3 length: 14 amino acids. Trimming left V 4 bases short and J 0 bases short, with 10 bases between. CDR1 SEHNR and CDR2 FQNEAQ come from the germline V gene (reference sequence). The CDR3: CASSSQANSYEQYF. CDR3 coding DNA: TGTGCCAGCAGCTCACAGGCTAACTCCTACGAGCAGTACTTC.

The DNA of the CDR3 is TGTGCCAGCAGCTCTACACGAGGGAAGCCAGAGCAGTTCTTC. Protein product: CASSSTRGKPEQFF. The chain links TRBV7-9 to TRBJ2-1; D possibly corresponds to TRBD2 (5 bases). CDR3 length: 14 residues. V lost 4 bases, J lost 10 bases, and 17 bases lay in between. Germline V gives CDR1 SEHNR, CDR2 FQNEAQ (reference sequence). Full variable domain (remainder filled in from reference TRBV7-9 and TRBJ2-1): DTGVSQNPRHKITKRGQNVTFRCDPISEHNRLYWYRQTLGQGPEFLTYFQNEAQLEKSRLLSDRFSAERPKGSFSTLEIQRTEQGDSAMYLCASSSTRGKPEQFFGPGTRLTVL.

The V gene is TRBV2, the J gene TRBJ1-5, with D possibly matching TRBD1 (6 bases). Germline V gene lookup returns CDR1 SNHLY and CDR2 FYNNEI. V was cut by 4 bases and J by 3 bases, with 13 bases left in between. CDR3 size: 15 residues. The CDR3 nucleotides read TGTGCCAGCAGTGCGACCAGGGGCCCCAATCAGCCCCAGCATTTT. It specifies CASSATRGPNQPQHF.

The V and J genes are TRBV13 and TRBJ1-2, with D hard to call. CDR1 is PRHDT and CDR2 is FYEKMQ in the germline V gene (reference sequence). The CDR3 contains 13 residues. Trimming removed 5 bases at V and 2 bases at J, with 9 bases between. The CDR3 loop reads CASSATENYGYTF. CDR3 nucleotides: TGTGCCAGCAGCGCTACAGAAAACTATGGCTACACCTTC.

The V gene is TRBV6-1, the J gene TRBJ1-2; D is undetermined. Looked up from germline, CDR1 is MNHNS and CDR2 is SASEGT. V lost 7 bases to trimming and J lost 8 bases, with 14 bases between them. The CDR3 length is 12 residues. CDR3 in amino acids: CASNYLGGGYTF. As DNA, the CDR3 is TGTGCCAGCAACTACCTGGGCGGGGGCTACACCTTC.

This chain uses TRBV5-1 with TRBJ2-7; 10 bases map to TRBD2. V lost 4 bases to trimming and J lost 2 bases; unmatched junction nucleotides: 6. The V gene's germline CDR1 is SGHRS and CDR2 YFSETQ. This CDR3 contains 15 residues. The CDR3 DNA reads TGCGCCAGCAGCCTAATAGCGGGGGGTGCCTACGAGCAGTACTTC. Its protein is CASSLIAGGAYEQYF.

The gene calls are TRBV29-1 and TRBJ1-2, with TRBD1 as a possible D gene (5 bases). Trimming left V 0 bases short and J 7 bases short, with 15 bases between. Germline V lookup: CDR1 SQVTM, CDR2 ANQGSEA. CDR3 length equals 14 residues. This CDR3 reads CSVEDQGREGGYTF. In nucleotides, the CDR3 is TGCAGCGTTGAAGATCAGGGCAGGGAAGGTGGCTACACCTTC.

The chain carries TRBV6-5 and TRBJ1-2; D not certain. Trimming stripped 2 bases from V and 0 bases from J, with 10 bases between. The germline gives CDR1 MNHEY, CDR2 SVGAGI. This CDR3 has 15 residues. The CDR3 protein is CASSYRGRSNYGYTF. The CDR3 DNA is TGTGCCAGCAGTTACCGTGGGCGATCTAACTATGGCTACACCTTC.

The chain joins TRBV9 to TRBJ1-2; 11 bases map to TRBD1. Germline assignment: CDR1 SGDLS and CDR2 YYNGEE. The V and J ends lost 5 bases and 0 bases, in that order; junction bases with no gene match: 18. This CDR3 has 20 amino acids. This CDR3 is CASSGLRSGTGGRANYGYTF. The CDR3 bases are TGTGCCAGCAGTGGCCTTAGATCCGGGACAGGGGGACGCGCTAACTATGGCTACACCTTC.

This clone showed up just once. The chain joins TRBV18 to TRBJ2-7; TRBD1 might be the D (6 bases). Germline V gene data show CDR1 as KGHSH and CDR2 as LQKENI. This CDR3 region has 13 residues. V was clipped by 6 bases and J by 4 bases, with 13 bases between them. The CDR3 sequence: CASSTDSPYEQYF. For the CDR3, the DNA is TGTGCCAGCTCGACGGACAGTCCGTACGAGCAGTACTTC.

The chain links TRBV28 to TRBJ2-3; TRBD2 aligns across 10 bases. CDR1 and CDR2 (germline): MDHEN, SYDVKM. The junction had 2 bases not matched to a gene; V was cut back by 7 bases and J by 1 base. CDR3 length: 14 amino acids. The CDR3 region is CASTTSGGTDTQYF. The CDR3 nucleotides are TGTGCCAGCACAACTAGCGGGGGCACAGATACGCAGTATTTT.

CDR3 nucleotide sequence: TGTGCCAGCAGTTTGAGGGGCGGGGGCAATCAGCCCCAGCATTTT. This translates into CASSLRGGGNQPQHF. The chain carries TRBV28 and TRBJ1-5; D possibly corresponds to TRBD1 (5 bases). The CDR3 sequence is 15 residues long. V gave up 3 bases and J gave up 2 bases, with 11 bases separating them. In germline, CDR1 is MDHEN, CDR2 SYDVKM.

The chain recombines TRBV29-1 with TRBJ1-1; weak D call: TRBD1 (6 bases). CDR1 is SQVTM, CDR2 ANQGSEA, per germline. Trimming shortened V by 5 bases and J by 6 bases, and 13 bases separated the two germline ends. The CDR3 extends over 12 amino acids. CDR3 nucleotide sequence: TGCAGCGTTACAGGGTTATTCGCTGAAGCTTTCTTT. Encoded protein: CSVTGLFAEAFF.

This rearrangement joins TRBV5-4 to TRBJ2-6; D uncertain. The CDR3 length is 14 residues. CDR1 and CDR2 from the germline V gene are SGHNT and YYREEE (reference sequence). V dropped 2 bases and J dropped 4 bases, with 7 bases sitting between them. CDR3 nucleotide sequence: TGTGCCAGCAGCTTTCTCTCCGGGGCCAACGTCCTGACTTTC. It yields the protein CASSFLSGANVLTF.

This rearrangement joins TRBV27 to TRBJ2-7; 7 bases line up with TRBD1. This CDR3 has 16 residues. V was clipped by 5 bases and J by 7 bases; unmatched bases: 17. The germline V gene encodes CDR1 MNHEY and CDR2 SMNVEV (reference sequence). The CDR3 bases are TGTGCCAGCAGTCCTTACACACCCGACAGGGTGGGGGAGCAGTACTTC. It specifies CASSPYTPDRVGEQYF.